The 7 T cell receptor beta chains in this list originate from one sample, sequenced in a study of cytomegalovirus exposure and HLA in healthy donors. In the PCR, 60 Vbeta and 13 Jbeta primers were used. TCRdb keeps only in-frame clones here, not all; method: immunoSEQ multiplex PCR. The sample gives around 180,000 clones, approximately 84% of which show up once; around 4.9% is in the top ten. The sequenced sample consisted of PBMCs. The receptors stem from a man between 18 and 29 years old in good health and CMV-seronegative.

The chain uses TRBV6-1 and TRBJ1-1, with D maybe TRBD1 (6 bases). CDR1 is MNHNS and CDR2 is SASEGT in the germline V gene. Trimming shortened V by 6 bases and J by 3 bases, and 11 bases separated the two germline ends. The CDR3 length is 13 residues. CDR3 DNA sequence: TGTGCCAGCAGACAGGGTAGGGACACTGAAGCTTTCTTT. Encoded protein: CASRQGRDTEAFF.

The chain links TRBV2 to TRBJ2-5; D not resolved. V lost 4 bases to trimming and J lost 1 base, with 10 bases between them. This CDR3 has 14 amino acids. Germline V lookup: CDR1 SNHLY, CDR2 FYNNEI. CDR3 sequence reads: CASSVVLSQETQYF. CDR3 in DNA: TGTGCCAGCAGTGTAGTACTGAGCCAAGAGACCCAGTACTTC.

This clone appeared a single time. The chain combines TRBV7-2 with TRBJ1-2; 8 nucleotides match TRBD1. From germline, CDR1 is SGHTA and CDR2 FQGNSA. This CDR3 spans 14 amino acids. Losses at the gene ends were 5 bases for V and 3 bases for J; bases not matched to a gene: 5. This CDR3 is CASSPQTGDYGYTF. DNA of the CDR3: TGTGCCAGCAGCCCACAGACAGGGGACTATGGCTACACCTTC.

The DNA of the CDR3 is TGTGCCAGTAGTACAAAACAGGGTAACTCACCCCTCCACTTT. Translation: CASSTKQGNSPLHF. This chain links TRBV19 with TRBJ1-6; D possibly corresponds to TRBD1 (6 bases). Trimming stripped 4 bases from V and 10 bases from J, with 14 bases between. CDR1 and CDR2 (germline): LNHDA, SQIVND (reference sequence). The CDR3 length is 14 residues.

The chain combines TRBV5-1 with TRBJ1-1; TRBD1 matches 10 bases. V was pared by 5 bases and J by 3 bases, with 4 bases of the junction left unmatched. The germline V gene encodes CDR1 SGHRS and CDR2 YFSETQ. This CDR3 contains 14 residues. The CDR3 sequence: CASRGQGFHTEAFF. CDR3 bases: TGCGCCAGCAGGGGACAGGGGTTTCACACTGAAGCTTTCTTT. Complete variable domain (other parts from reference TRBV5-1 and TRBJ1-1): KAGVTQTPRYLIKTRGQQVTLSCSPISGHRSVSWYQQTPGQGLQFLFEYFSETQRNKGNFPGRFSGRQFSNSRSEMNVSTLELGDSALYLCASRGQGFHTEAFFGQGTRLTVV.

The V call is TRBV19, the J call TRBJ2-1; D possibly corresponds to TRBD2 (6 bases). The V gene's germline CDR1 is LNHDA and CDR2 SQIVND (reference sequence). The CDR3 extends over 13 amino acids. V lost 9 bases to trimming and J lost 8 bases, with 17 bases between them. CDR3 loop: CASRLEEGDEQFF. DNA for the CDR3: TGTGCCAGCCGCCTCGAGGAGGGTGATGAGCAGTTCTTC.

On this clone: At the DNA level, this CDR3 is encoded by other sequences in the same sample as well. V is TRBV5-1 and J is TRBJ2-1; the match to TRBD1 covers 7 bases. The trim removed 0 bases at V and 3 bases at J, leaving 3 bases unmatched. The CDR3 runs 15 residues. Germline-derived CDR1 and CDR2 are SGHRS and YFSETQ. CDR3 sequence (DNA): TGCGCCAGCAGCTTGGATGGGACAGACTACAATGAGCAGTTCTTC. It encodes CASSLDGTDYNEQFF.